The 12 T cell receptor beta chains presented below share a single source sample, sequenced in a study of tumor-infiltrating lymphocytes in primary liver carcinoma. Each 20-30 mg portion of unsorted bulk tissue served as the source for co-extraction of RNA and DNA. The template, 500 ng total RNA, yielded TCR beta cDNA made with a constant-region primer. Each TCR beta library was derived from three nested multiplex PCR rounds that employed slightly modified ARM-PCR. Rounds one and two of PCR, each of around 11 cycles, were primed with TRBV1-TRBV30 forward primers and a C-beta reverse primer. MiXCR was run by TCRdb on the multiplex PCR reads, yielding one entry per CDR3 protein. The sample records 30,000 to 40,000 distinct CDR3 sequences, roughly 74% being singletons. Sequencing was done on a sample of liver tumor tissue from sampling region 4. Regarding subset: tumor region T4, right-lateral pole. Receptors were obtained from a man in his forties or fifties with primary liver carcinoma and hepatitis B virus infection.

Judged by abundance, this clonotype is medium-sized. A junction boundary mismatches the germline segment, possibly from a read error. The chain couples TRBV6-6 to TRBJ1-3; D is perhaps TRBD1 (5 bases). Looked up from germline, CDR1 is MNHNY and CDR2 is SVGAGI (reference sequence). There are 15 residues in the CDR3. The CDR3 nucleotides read TGTGCCGGCAGTCCCGGGGGGGGCTCTGGAAACACCATATATTTT. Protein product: CAGSPGGGSGNTIYF.

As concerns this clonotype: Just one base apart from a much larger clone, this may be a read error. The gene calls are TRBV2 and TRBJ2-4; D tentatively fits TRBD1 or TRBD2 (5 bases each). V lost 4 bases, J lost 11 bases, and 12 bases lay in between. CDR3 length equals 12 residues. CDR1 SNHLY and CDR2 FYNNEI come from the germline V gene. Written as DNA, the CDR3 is TGTGCCAGCAGTGTGGCTGGGGACGTTCAGTACTTC. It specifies CASSVAGDVQYF. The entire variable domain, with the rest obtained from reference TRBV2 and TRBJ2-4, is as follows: EPEVTQTPSHQVTQMGQEVILRCVPISNHLYFYWYRQILGQKVEFLVSFYNNEISEKSEIFDDQFSVERPDGSNFTLKIRSTKLEDSAMYFCASSVAGDVQYFGAGTRLSVL.

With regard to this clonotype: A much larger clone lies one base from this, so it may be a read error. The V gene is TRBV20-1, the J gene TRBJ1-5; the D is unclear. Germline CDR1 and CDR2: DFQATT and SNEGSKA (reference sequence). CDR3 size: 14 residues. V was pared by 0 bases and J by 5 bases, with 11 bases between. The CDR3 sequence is CSAREWAGDQPQHF. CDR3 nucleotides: TGCAGTGCTAGAGAGTGGGCTGGGGATCAGCCCCAGCATTTT.

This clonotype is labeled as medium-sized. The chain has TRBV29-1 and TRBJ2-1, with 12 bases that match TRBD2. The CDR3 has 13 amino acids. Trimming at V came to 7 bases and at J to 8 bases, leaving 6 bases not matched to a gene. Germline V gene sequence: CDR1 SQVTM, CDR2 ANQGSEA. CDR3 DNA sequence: TGCAGCGGGACTAGCGGGAAGCTCTATGAGCAGTTCTTC. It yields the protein CSGTSGKLYEQFF.

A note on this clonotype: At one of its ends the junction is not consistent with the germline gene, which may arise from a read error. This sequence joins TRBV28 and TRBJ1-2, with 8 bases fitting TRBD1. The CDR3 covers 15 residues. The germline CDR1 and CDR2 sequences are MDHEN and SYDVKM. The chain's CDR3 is CASRSGTGRNYVYTF. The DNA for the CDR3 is TGTGCCAGCAGATCAGGGACAGGACGAAACTATGTCTACACCTTC.

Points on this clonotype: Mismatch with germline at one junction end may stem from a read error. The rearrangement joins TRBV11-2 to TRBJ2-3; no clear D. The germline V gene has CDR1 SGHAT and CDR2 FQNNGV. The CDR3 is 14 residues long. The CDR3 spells CASSPPGRADRQYF. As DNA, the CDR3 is TGTGCCAGCAGCCCCCCGGGCAGAGCAGATAGGCAGTATTTT.

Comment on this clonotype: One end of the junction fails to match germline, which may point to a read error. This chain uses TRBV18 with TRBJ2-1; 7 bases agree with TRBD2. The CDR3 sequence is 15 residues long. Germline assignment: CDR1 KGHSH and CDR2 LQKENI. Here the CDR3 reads CACSPTSLSYNERFF. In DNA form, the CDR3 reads TGTGCCTGCTCACCGACTAGCCTATCCTACAATGAGCGGTTCTTC.

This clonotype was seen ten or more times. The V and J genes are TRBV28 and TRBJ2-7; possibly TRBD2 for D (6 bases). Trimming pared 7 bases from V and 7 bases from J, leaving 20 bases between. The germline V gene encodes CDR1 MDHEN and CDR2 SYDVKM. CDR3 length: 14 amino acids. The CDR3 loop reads CASKPAGSSGEQYF. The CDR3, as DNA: TGTGCCAGCAAGCCGGCGGGGTCATCCGGGGAGCAGTACTTC.

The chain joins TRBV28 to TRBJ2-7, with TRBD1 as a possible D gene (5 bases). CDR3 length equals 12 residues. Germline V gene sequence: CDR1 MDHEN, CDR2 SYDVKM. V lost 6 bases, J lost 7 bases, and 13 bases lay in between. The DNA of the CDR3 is TGTGCCAGCAGGTCACTACAGGCAGAGCAGTACTTC. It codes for CASRSLQAEQYF.

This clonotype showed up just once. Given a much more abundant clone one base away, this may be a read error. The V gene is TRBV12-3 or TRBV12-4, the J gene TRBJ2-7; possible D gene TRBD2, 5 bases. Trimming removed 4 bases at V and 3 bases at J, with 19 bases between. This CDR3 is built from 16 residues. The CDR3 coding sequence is TGTGCCAGCAGTTCTGGCAGGCGACTAACCCTCTACGAGCAGTACTTC. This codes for CASSSGRRLTLYEQYF.

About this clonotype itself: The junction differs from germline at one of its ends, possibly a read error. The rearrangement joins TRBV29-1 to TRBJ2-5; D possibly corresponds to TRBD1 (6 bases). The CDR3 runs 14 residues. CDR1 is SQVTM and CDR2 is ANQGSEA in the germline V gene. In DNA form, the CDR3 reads TGCAGCTTTAGGACAGCATCCTTTCATGAGACCCTGTACTTC. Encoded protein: CSFRTASFHETLYF.

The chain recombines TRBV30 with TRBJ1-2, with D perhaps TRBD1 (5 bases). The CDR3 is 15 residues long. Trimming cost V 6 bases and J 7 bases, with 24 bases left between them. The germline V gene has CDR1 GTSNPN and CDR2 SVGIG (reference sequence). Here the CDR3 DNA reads TGTGCCTGCCCCGGCTGCGCAGGGTCGGTGGTTGGCTACACCTTC. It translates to CACPGCAGSVVGYTF.